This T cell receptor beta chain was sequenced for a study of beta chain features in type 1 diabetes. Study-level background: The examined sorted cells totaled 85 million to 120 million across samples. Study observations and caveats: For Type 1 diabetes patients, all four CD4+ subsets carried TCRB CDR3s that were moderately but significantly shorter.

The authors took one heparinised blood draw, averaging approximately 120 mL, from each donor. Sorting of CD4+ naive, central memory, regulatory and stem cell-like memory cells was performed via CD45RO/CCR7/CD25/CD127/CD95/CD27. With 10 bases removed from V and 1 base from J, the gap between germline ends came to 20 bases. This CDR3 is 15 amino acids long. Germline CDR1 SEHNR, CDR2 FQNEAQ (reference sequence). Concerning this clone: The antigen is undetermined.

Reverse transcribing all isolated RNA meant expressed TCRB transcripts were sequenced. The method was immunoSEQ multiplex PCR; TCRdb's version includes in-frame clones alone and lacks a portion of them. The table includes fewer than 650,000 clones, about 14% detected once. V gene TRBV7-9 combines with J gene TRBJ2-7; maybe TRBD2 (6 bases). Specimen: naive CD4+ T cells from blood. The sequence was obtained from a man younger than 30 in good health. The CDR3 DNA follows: TGTGCCACATCTAGGGGACTGGCGGAGTCCTACGAGCAGTACTTC. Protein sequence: CATSRGLAESYEQYF.